This entry lists 19 T cell receptor beta chains sequenced from one sample in a study of T cells in Graves' hyperthyroidism and ophthalmopathy. The TCR beta CDR3 regions underwent amplification using RNA transcripts as the source. HTBI primers were employed in a first-round RT-PCR of the TCR CDR3. MiXCR, applied by TCRdb to the multiplex PCR reads, yields one record per CDR3 protein. Among some 620,000 distinct CDR3 sequences, 15% to 20% were seen once, and the ten largest hold around 3.9%. Material for sequencing was blood. These receptors originate from a young woman with Graves' hyperthyroidism.

This clonotype occurred many times. This sequence joins TRBV7-2 and TRBJ1-2; tentative D call: TRBD1 (6 bases). The CDR3 runs 13 residues. Germline V gene sequence: CDR1 SGHTA, CDR2 FQGNSA. V was pared by 5 bases and J by 3 bases, with 10 bases between. The CDR3 here is CASSQDRYYGYTF. CDR3 DNA sequence: TGTGCCAGCAGCCAAGACAGGTACTATGGCTACACCTTC.

This clonotype has just a few counts. The chain combines TRBV12-3 or TRBV12-4 with TRBJ1-5; no reliable D call. CDR3 length: 14 amino acids. V was pared by 3 bases and J by 5 bases, with 11 bases between. CDR3 loop: CASSLAPQDQPQHF. In nucleotides, the CDR3 is TGTGCCAGCAGTTTGGCCCCCCAGGATCAGCCCCAGCATTTT.

V gene TRBV20-1 combines with J gene TRBJ1-2, with D possibly being TRBD1 (6 bases). The V and J ends lost 1 base and 6 bases respectively, with 15 bases between them. CDR3 size: 14 residues. Germline assignment: CDR1 DFQATT and CDR2 SNEGSKA (reference sequence). Here the CDR3 reads CSARGQGRINGYTF. As DNA, the CDR3 is TGCAGTGCTAGAGGGCAGGGGAGGATAAATGGCTACACCTTC.

This clonotype was observed many times. The gene calls are TRBV24-1 and TRBJ2-1; D possibly corresponds to TRBD1 (6 bases). This CDR3 has 15 residues. The ends were cut back, 1 base at V and 6 bases at J, with 12 bases in the middle. Germline CDR1 and CDR2: KGHDR and SFDVKD. The CDR3 here is CATSDLRTVGNEQFF. As DNA, the CDR3 is TGTGCCACCAGTGATTTAAGGACAGTAGGCAATGAGCAGTTCTTC.

Many counts were recorded for this clonotype. CDR3 loop: CASSSESETQYF. In nucleotides, the CDR3 is TGCGCCAGCAGCTCGGAATCCGAGACCCAGTACTTC. The rearrangement joins TRBV5-1 to TRBJ2-5; the D is unclear. Germline assignment: CDR1 SGHRS and CDR2 YFSETQ. The CDR3 is made up of 12 amino acids. Trimming cost V 3 bases and J 5 bases, with 8 bases left between them.

This clonotype came up a few times. The genes are TRBV4-1 and TRBJ2-1; TRBD2 matches 9 bases. The CDR3 extends over 15 amino acids. Germline V gene sequence: CDR1 MGHRA, CDR2 YSYEKL. V shed 3 bases, J shed 5 bases, and the junction held 5 bases outside the gene matches. CDR3: CASSHAGTSHNEQFF. Here the CDR3 DNA reads TGCGCCAGCAGCCACGCAGGGACTAGCCACAATGAGCAGTTCTTC.

This clonotype was picked up many times. This chain joins TRBV5-6 and TRBJ2-1, with a weak D call TRBD1 (5 bases). The germline gives CDR1 SGHDT, CDR2 YYEEEE. The CDR3 is 14 residues long. With 0 bases removed from V and 8 bases from J, the gap between germline ends came to 12 bases. The CDR3 region has the DNA TGTGCCAGCAGCTTGGGGGGCCTAAGGGATGAGCAGTTCTTC. Translation gives CASSLGGLRDEQFF.

This clonotype was detected many times. The CDR3 coding sequence is TGCAGCGTGGGGGACAGAGTCTATGGCTACACCTTC. As protein: CSVGDRVYGYTF. The gene calls are TRBV29-1 and TRBJ1-2; 7 bases align to TRBD1. Unmatched junction bases numbered 5, after V lost 6 bases and J lost 4 bases. CDR3 length equals 12 residues. Germline-derived CDR1 and CDR2 are SQVTM and ANQGSEA.

The table lists this clonotype with a few counts. The genes are TRBV10-3 and TRBJ1-5, with TRBD1 as a possible D gene (5 bases). The CDR3 covers 14 residues. The V end was cut by 4 bases, the J end by 8 bases, with 15 bases between. Germline CDR1 and CDR2: ENHRY and SYGVKD. CDR3 sequence reads: CAISAQGLGEPQHF. The CDR3 DNA follows: TGTGCCATCAGTGCTCAGGGATTAGGAGAGCCCCAGCATTTT.

The chain joins TRBV12-3 or TRBV12-4 to TRBJ2-2; 7 positions agree with TRBD1. This CDR3 has 15 residues. The V segment lost 6 bases and the J segment 3 bases; nucleotides outside the gene matches: 7. Here the CDR3 reads CASSRTGRYTGELFF. The CDR3 DNA reads TGTGCCAGCAGCAGGACAGGAAGGTACACCGGGGAGCTGTTTTTT.

The chain couples TRBV6-1 to TRBJ2-1; 10 nucleotides agree with TRBD1. The V gene end was trimmed by 8 bases and the J gene end by 4 bases; junction bases not matched to a gene: 5. Germline V gene sequence: CDR1 MNHNS, CDR2 SASEGT. The CDR3 is made up of 14 amino acids. As DNA, the CDR3 is TGTGCCAGCCTAAGACAGGGGGCATACAATGAGCAGTTCTTC. Its translation is CASLRQGAYNEQFF.

This clonotype was seen repeatedly, ten times or more. This chain connects TRBV7-3 to TRBJ1-1; 8 nucleotides agree with TRBD1. V lost 2 bases and J lost 4; bases outside the gene matches: 0. The CDR3 extends over 13 amino acids. Germline V gene sequence: CDR1 SGHTA, CDR2 FQGTGA. The CDR3 nucleotides read TGTGCCAGCAGCTTACAGGGGGCCACTGAAGCTTTCTTT. Its translation: CASSLQGATEAFF.

Concerning this clonotype itself: Germline and junction disagree at one end, which may indicate a read error. The chain recombines TRBV7-3 with TRBJ1-1; D is perhaps TRBD1 (5 bases). Per germline, CDR1 SGHTA and CDR2 FQGTGA. This CDR3 has 17 residues. CDR3 loop: CASTLADRGRRNTEAFF. For the CDR3, the DNA is TGTGCCAGCACCTTAGCCGATCGGGGCAGGAGGAACACTGAAGCTTTCTTT.

The V call is TRBV7-2, the J call TRBJ2-1; D is ambiguous. V gave up 7 bases and J gave up 6 bases, with 13 bases separating them. CDR3 size: 13 residues. Per germline, CDR1 SGHTA and CDR2 FQGNSA. The CDR3 DNA is TGTGCCAGCAAAATCCCCGAGGCCAATGAGCAGTTCTTC. Amino acid sequence: CASKIPEANEQFF. Full variable domain (rest looked up from reference TRBV7-2 and TRBJ2-1): GAGVSQSPSNKVTEKGKDVELRCDPISGHTALYWYRQSLGQGLEFLIYFQGNSAPDKSGLPSDRFSAERTGGSVSTLTIQRTQQEDSAVYLCASKIPEANEQFFGPGTRLTVL.

This clonotype has at least ten counts. This chain connects TRBV2 to TRBJ2-7, with unresolved D. Germline loops: CDR1 SNHLY, CDR2 FYNNEI. The CDR3 totals 8 residues. Trimming removed 7 bases from V and 5 bases from J, with 0 bases in between. The CDR3 spells CASNEQYF. As DNA, the CDR3 is TGTGCCAGCAACGAGCAGTACTTC.

The V gene is TRBV18, the J gene TRBJ2-1; 7 bases agree with TRBD2. Germline-derived CDR1 and CDR2 are KGHSH and LQKENI. There are 17 residues in the CDR3. The junction had 14 bases not matched to a gene; V was cut back by 4 bases and J by 5 bases. CDR3 nucleotides: TGTGCCAGCTCACAGGAGGGACTAACCCCCTACCACAATGAGCAGTTCTTC. It specifies CASSQEGLTPYHNEQFF.

The chain is built from TRBV6-2 or TRBV6-3 and TRBJ2-1, with 9 bases fitting TRBD1. The ends lost 4 bases at V and 2 bases at J; junction bases unmatched: 3. Germline CDR1 MNHEY, CDR2 SVGEGT. The CDR3 totals 15 residues. The CDR3 sequence is CASSFTGGTYNEQFF. The DNA for the CDR3 is TGTGCCAGCAGTTTCACAGGGGGCACCTACAATGAGCAGTTCTTC.

The chain joins TRBV24-1 to TRBJ2-5, with 9 bases that match TRBD1. The CDR3 runs 16 residues. Germline CDR1 is KGHDR and CDR2 is SFDVKD. The ends lost 4 bases at V and 0 bases at J; junction bases unmatched: 5. The CDR3 protein is CATSDPGTGNQETQYF. In DNA, the CDR3 is TGTGCCACCAGTGACCCCGGGACAGGGAACCAAGAGACCCAGTACTTC.

The V gene is TRBV28, the J gene TRBJ1-2, with D unclear. Germline CDR1 is MDHEN and CDR2 is SYDVKM. The CDR3 has 16 residues. V was cut by 1 base and J by 3 bases, with 15 bases left in between. In nucleotides, the CDR3 is TGTGCCAGCAGTTTATTGGGAGGGCCTAAGGACTATGGCTACACCTTC. Translation: CASSLLGGPKDYGYTF.